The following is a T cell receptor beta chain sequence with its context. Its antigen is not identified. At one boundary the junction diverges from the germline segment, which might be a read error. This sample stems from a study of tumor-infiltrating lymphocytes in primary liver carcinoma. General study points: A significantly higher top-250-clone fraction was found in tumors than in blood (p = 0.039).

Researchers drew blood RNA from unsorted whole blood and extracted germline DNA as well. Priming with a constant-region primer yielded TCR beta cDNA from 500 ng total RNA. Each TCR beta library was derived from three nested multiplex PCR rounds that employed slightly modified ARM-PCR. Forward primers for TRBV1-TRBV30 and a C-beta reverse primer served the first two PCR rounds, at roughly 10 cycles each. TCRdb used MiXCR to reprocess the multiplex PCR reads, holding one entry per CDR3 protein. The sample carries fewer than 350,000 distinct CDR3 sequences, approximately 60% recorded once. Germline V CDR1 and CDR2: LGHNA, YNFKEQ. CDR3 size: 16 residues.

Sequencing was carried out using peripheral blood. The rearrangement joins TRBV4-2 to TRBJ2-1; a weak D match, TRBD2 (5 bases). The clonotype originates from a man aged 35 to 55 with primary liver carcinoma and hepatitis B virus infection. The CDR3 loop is CASSREPLTDYNEHFF. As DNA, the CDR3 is TGTGCCAGCAGCCGAGAGCCACTAACAGACTACAATGAGCATTTCTTC.